This entry describes one T cell receptor beta chain. Time point of the sample: newly diagnosed, previously untreated cHL patient sample. The sample is drawn from a study of PD-1 blockade in classical Hodgkin lymphoma. Looked up from germline, CDR1 is LNHDA and CDR2 is SQIVND (reference sequence). The CDR3 runs to 15 residues. The V and J ends lost 3 bases and 1 base respectively, with 10 bases between them. The method was immunoSEQ multiplex PCR; TCRdb's version includes in-frame clones alone and lacks a portion of them. The sample records tens of thousands of clones, approximately 93% being singletons.

Sequenced input: peripheral blood mononuclear cells (PBMCs). The J gene is TRBJ1-5, the V gene TRBV19; perhaps TRBD1 as D (6 bases). This sequence was found in a human donor with classical Hodgkin lymphoma. The CDR3 DNA is TGTGCCAGTAGTATGGTGGGGGGCAGCAATCAGCCCCAGCATTTT. Amino acids: CASSMVGGSNQPQHF.